This T cell receptor (beta chain) was identified in a study of blood T cell repertoires in COVID-19 (dated by TCRdb to 2018 to 2021). About the study as a whole: Collaborator samples came from the United States, Italy and Spain and covered acute and convalescent phases of COVID-19. The material from the prospective study consisted of cDNA or gDNA derived from T cells, B-cell-depleted T cells, or PBMCs. Sample metadata almost always included a de-identified subject ID, COVID-19 status, age in years and sex. Deeply sampled blood TCRbeta repertoires from subjects exposed to, actively infected with, or recovered from COVID-19 were included in the dataset. Samples came from the ongoing ImmuneRACE study (first 160 participants) plus 1,254 subjects from 6 global collaborators. Where available, HLA class I and class II types were taken from metadata supplied by the sample provider and were not determined by assay-based typing. The repertoires were released in a freely available public database meant as a resource for research on the immune response to SARS-CoV-2. What the authors observed across the whole study: Clinical and demographic metadata were provided uncurated, with the amount varying by source and participant.

Points on this clone: The antigen it recognizes is unknown. The input lacks base qualities; no much larger clone sits a single base away.

TCRbeta CDR3 regions were amplified from genomic DNA by means of the immunoSEQ Assay, a bias-controlled multiplex PCR. The authors processed their data as follows. The number of nucleated cells in each sample was estimated from the amplification of reference gene primers within the assay. To quantify the absolute abundance of each unique TCRbeta CDR3 rearrangement, sequence reads were collapsed and filtered. For each sample, productive Simpson clonality was calculated by taking the square root of Simpson's diversity index across productive rearrangements. Here the immuneACCESS table is served through TCRdb, limited to in-frame sequences with V and J called. Missing clones are a known gap in these copies; in checked studies unresolved V genes cover under half, and the rest lacks a known reason. Clonal size and the V and J genes are those of that table, whereas D and trimming came from the DNA. In this sample the table shows under 250,000 clones, roughly 86% of which occur a single time. The ten most abundant clones make up 2.6% of the sample.

Measured from the cysteine to the phenylalanine, the CDR3 is 13 residues long. Kept here is only the CDR3 DNA, which spans 39 bases and is read in frame from base 1. Trimming accounts for 8 bases at V and 8 bases at J, while the number of junction bases matched to no gene is 11. CDR1 and CDR2 (MNHNY, SVGAGI) derive from the germline V gene (reference sequence). Participants in the prospective study were enrolled through a virtual design, were aged about 18 to 100 years, and lived in some 24 United States geographic areas. Cohort assignment in the prospective study relied on participant-reported clinical history from a screening survey and a study questionnaire. Each participant in the prospective study had whole blood, serum and a nasopharyngeal or oropharyngeal swab collected by mobile phlebotomists. Participants in the prospective study had the option to provide additional blood draws and questionnaires over a roughly 2-month period. Before DNA extraction, blood samples from the prospective study were shipped at room temperature or frozen.

Sequenced: PBMCs or T cells enriched from blood (not recorded which). Recombination linked TRBV6-6 to TRBJ1-1, and TRBD1 matches 7 of the central bases. This sequence originates from a woman under 40 with acute COVID-19. The CDR3 reads as follows: CASGRQGGREAFF. The DNA sequence follows: TGTGCCAGCGGCAGACAGGGTGGAAGGGAAGCTTTCTTT.